The entry below gives a single T cell receptor beta chain sequence along with its context. Germline lookup yields CDR1 KGHSH and CDR2 LQKENI. Trimming took 5 bases from V and 3 from J; bases not matched to a gene: 4. This CDR3 is built from 13 residues. Here immunoSEQ multiplex PCR was the method, and the copy in TCRdb shows in-frame clones only, minus some. Found here are around 310,000 clones, around four fifths of them singletons; the top ten hold 5% to 7%. This entry comes from a study of cytotoxic CD8 clonotypes in ibrutinib-treated CLL. Study-level information: On average, more than 80,000 productive rearrangements and about 280,000 productive templates per sample.

The chain employs TRBV18 and TRBJ2-7, with 7 bases lining up with TRBD1. The source was PBMCs, collected before ibrutinib treatment. This receptor was obtained from a human donor with chronic lymphocytic leukemia. CDR3 amino acids: CASSKTGNYEQYF. The CDR3 coding sequence is TGTGCCAGCTCAAAGACAGGGAACTACGAGCAGTACTTC.